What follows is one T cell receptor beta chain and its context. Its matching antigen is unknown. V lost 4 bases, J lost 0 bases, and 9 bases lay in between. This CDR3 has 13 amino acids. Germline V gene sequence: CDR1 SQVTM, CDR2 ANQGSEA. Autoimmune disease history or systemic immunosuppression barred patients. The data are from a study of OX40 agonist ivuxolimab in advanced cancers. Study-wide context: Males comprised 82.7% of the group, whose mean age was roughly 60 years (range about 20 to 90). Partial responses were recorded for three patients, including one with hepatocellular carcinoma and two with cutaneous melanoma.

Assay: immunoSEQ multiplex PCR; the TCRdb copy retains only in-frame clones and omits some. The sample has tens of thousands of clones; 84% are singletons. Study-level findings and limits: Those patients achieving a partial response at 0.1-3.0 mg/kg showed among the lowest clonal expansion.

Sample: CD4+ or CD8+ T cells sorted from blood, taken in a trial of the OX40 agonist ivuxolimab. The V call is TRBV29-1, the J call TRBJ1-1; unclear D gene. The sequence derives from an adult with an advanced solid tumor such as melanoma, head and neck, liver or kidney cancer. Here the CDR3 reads CSVGKVLNTEAFF. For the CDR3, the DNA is TGCAGCGTTGGGAAAGTATTGAACACTGAAGCTTTCTTT.